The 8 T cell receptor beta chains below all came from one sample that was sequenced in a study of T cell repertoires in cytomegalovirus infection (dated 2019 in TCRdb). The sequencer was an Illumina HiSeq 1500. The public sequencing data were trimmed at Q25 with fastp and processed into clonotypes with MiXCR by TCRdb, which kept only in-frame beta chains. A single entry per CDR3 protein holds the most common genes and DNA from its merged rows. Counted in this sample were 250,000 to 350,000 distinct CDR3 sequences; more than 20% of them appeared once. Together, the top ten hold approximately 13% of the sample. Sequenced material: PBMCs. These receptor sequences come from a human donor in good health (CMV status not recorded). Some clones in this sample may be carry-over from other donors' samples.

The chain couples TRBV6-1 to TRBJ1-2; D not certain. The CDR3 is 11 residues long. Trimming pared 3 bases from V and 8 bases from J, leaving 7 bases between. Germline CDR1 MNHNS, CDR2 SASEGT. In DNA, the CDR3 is TGTGCCAGCAGTGATGTGAACGGCTACACCTTC. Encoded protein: CASSDVNGYTF.

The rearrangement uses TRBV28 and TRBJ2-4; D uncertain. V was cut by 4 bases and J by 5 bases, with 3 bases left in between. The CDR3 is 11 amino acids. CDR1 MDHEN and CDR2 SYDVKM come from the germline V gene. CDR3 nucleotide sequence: TGTGCCAGCAGTTGGCAAAACATTCAGTACTTC. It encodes CASSWQNIQYF.

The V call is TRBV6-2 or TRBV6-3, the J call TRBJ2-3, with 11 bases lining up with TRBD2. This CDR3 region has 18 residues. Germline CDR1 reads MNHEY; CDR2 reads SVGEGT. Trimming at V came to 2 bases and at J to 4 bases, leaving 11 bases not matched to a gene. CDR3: CASSYPKLAGDSSDTQYF. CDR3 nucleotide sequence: TGTGCCAGCAGTTACCCTAAACTAGCGGGAGATTCTTCAGATACGCAGTATTTT.

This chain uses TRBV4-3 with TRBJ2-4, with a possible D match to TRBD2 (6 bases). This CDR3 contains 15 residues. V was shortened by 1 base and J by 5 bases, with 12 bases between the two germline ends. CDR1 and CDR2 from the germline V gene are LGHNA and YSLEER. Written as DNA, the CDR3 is TGCGCCAGCAGCCAAGCCGGGACTTCCCAAAACATTCAGTACTTC. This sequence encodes CASSQAGTSQNIQYF.

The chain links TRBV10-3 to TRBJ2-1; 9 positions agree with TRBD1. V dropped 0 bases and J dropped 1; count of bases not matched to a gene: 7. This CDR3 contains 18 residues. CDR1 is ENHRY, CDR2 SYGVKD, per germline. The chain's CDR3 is CAISESDLDRGSYNEQFF. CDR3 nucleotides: TGTGCCATCAGTGAGTCTGATTTGGACAGGGGTTCCTACAATGAGCAGTTCTTC.

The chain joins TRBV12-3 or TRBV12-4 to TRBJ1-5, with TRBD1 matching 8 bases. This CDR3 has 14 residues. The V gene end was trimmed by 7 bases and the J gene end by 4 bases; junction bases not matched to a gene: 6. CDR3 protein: CASNTGTGNQPQHF. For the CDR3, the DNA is TGTGCCAGCAATACAGGGACAGGAAATCAGCCCCAGCATTTT.

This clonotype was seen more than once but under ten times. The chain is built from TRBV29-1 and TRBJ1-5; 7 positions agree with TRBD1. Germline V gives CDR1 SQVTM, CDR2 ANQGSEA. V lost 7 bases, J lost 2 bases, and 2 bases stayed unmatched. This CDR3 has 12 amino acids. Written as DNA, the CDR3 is TGCAGCGCCGGGACAGGCAATCAGCCCCAGCATTTT. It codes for CSAGTGNQPQHF.

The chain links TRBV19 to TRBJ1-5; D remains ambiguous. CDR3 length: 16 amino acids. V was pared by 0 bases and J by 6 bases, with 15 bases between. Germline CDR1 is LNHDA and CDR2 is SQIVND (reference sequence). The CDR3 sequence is CASSIDGSRSSQPQHF. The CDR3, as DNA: TGTGCCAGTAGTATAGATGGCTCAAGGTCAAGTCAGCCCCAGCATTTT.